The text below deals with one T cell receptor (beta chain). Its target is not known. The sample comes from a study of graft-versus-host responses after intestinal transplantation. Study outcomes and limitations: Early post-transplant falls in HvG clones accompanied the peak levels of circulating GvH clones. Ileal or blood samples showed some GvH clones first, and such clones were also found in recipient marrow.

Only in-frame clones appear in the TCRdb table, and some are missing; sequencing was by immunoSEQ multiplex PCR. The sample lists about 110,000 clones; approximately 88% were seen once. The CDR3 is 14 residues long. J lost 7 bases, V lost 5 bases, and 7 bases had no gene match. The V gene's germline CDR1 is SGHTA and CDR2 FQGNSA. Sequenced here: unstimulated CD4+ T cells sorted from spleen or lymph node cells, sampled before transplant. The source is a human donor who was the organ donor for an intestinal transplant. The rearrangement joins TRBV7-2 to TRBJ2-1; 8 nucleotides match TRBD1. The CDR3 sequence: CASSPGQGSNEQFF. In DNA, the CDR3 is TGTGCCAGCAGCCCTGGACAGGGATCAAATGAGCAGTTCTTC.